The text below deals with one T cell receptor (beta chain). Sequencing used immunoSEQ multiplex PCR; TCRdb keeps in-frame clones, though not all of them. Here the sample spans roughly 240,000 clones, 65% to 90% being singletons. This record belongs to a study of blood T cell repertoires in COVID-19. CDR3 length: 16 amino acids. Germline CDR1 is KGHSH and CDR2 is LQKENI. Trimming cost V 1 base and J 8 bases; bases outside gene matches: 6. Sequences were obtained from peripheral blood. This sequence was found in a man aged 45 to 65 with COVID-19, enrolled during active disease. This rearrangement joins TRBV18 to TRBJ1-6; 9 bases are shared with TRBD1. The CDR3: CASSPRATGGDSPLHF. The CDR3 DNA reads TGTGCCAGCTCACCACGCGCGACAGGGGGAGATTCACCCCTCCACTTT.